The 16 T cell receptor beta chains below all came from one sample that was sequenced in a study of blood T cell repertoires in COVID-19. Using immunoSEQ multiplex PCR, the repertoire was profiled, and TCRdb retains in-frame clones only, with some absent. The repertoire holds about 73,000 clones, with 82% as singletons. Sequenced sample: peripheral blood. The receptors were gathered from a woman aged 55-69 years with acute or convalescent COVID-19.

A word on this clone: This same CDR3 is encoded by further DNA sequences in the sample. The V and J genes are TRBV19 and TRBJ2-5, with D perhaps matching TRBD2 (7 bases). V lost 11 bases and J 0 bases, leaving 25 bases between the germline ends. The germline CDR1 and CDR2 sequences are LNHDA and SQIVND (reference sequence). This CDR3 contains 17 residues. CDR3 sequence (DNA): TGTGCCTGTCGGGGGGCTGGGAGGGCCGGGAACCAAGAGACCCAGTACTTC. Amino acids: CACRGAGRAGNQETQYF. Drawing the rest from reference TRBV19 and TRBJ2-5, the complete variable domain is DGGITQSPKYLFRKEGQNVTLSCEQNLNHDAMYWYRQDPGQGLRLIYYSQIVNDFQKGDIAEGYSVSREKKESFPLTVTSAQKNPTAFYLCACRGAGRAGNQETQYFGPGTRLLVL.

The J gene is TRBJ2-1, the V gene TRBV27, with TRBD2 matching over 10 bases. The CDR3 length is 21 residues. Trimming removed 2 bases from V and 6 bases from J; junction bases left unmatched: 22. Germline assignment: CDR1 MNHEY and CDR2 SMNVEV (reference sequence). DNA for the CDR3: TGTGCCAGCAGTTTAGATCCCAGGACTAGCGGATTTAGGGGGATAATCAATGAGCAGTTCTTC. Amino acid sequence: CASSLDPRTSGFRGIINEQFF.

The CDR3 spells CASSLARGRTNEKLFF. CDR3 nucleotide sequence: TGCGCCAGCAGCTTGGCCCGGGGGAGGACTAATGAAAAACTGTTTTTT. The chain joins TRBV5-1 to TRBJ1-4; possibly TRBD1 for D (5 bases). The CDR3 has 16 amino acids. Trimming shortened V by 0 bases and J by 2 bases, and 11 bases separated the two germline ends. The germline V gene encodes CDR1 SGHRS and CDR2 YFSETQ.

This clone turned up a few times. This chain uses TRBV19 with TRBJ2-2; the D gene is possibly TRBD2 (5 bases). Germline loops: CDR1 LNHDA, CDR2 SQIVND (reference sequence). The CDR3 totals 15 residues. V was clipped by 3 bases and J by 7 bases, with 15 bases between them. CDR3 protein: CASSMSEAISGELFF. The CDR3 DNA reads TGTGCCAGTAGTATGTCGGAGGCTATAAGCGGGGAGCTGTTTTTT. The whole variable domain, filled in from reference TRBV19 and TRBJ2-2, reads DGGITQSPKYLFRKEGQNVTLSCEQNLNHDAMYWYRQDPGQGLRLIYYSQIVNDFQKGDIAEGYSVSREKKESFPLTVTSAQKNPTAFYLCASSMSEAISGELFFGEGSRLTVL.

The rearrangement joins TRBV5-1 to TRBJ2-5; weak D call: TRBD2 (7 bases). The germline CDR1 and CDR2 sequences are SGHRS and YFSETQ. V gave up 0 bases and J gave up 1 base, with 10 bases separating them. This CDR3 is 15 amino acids long. CDR3 region: CASSLVGGAQETQYF. CDR3 nucleotides: TGCGCCAGCAGCTTGGTGGGGGGGGCCCAAGAGACCCAGTACTTC.

The chain has TRBV7-2 and TRBJ2-1; 8 positions agree with TRBD1. This CDR3 region has 16 residues. The V segment lost 0 bases and the J segment 2 bases; nucleotides outside the gene matches: 3. Germline CDR1 SGHTA, CDR2 FQGNSA. In nucleotides, the CDR3 is TGTGCCAGCAGCTTAGCTTGGACAGGGACCTACAATGAGCAGTTCTTC. Its protein product is CASSLAWTGTYNEQFF.

The chain employs TRBV30 and TRBJ1-6; 7 bases are a match to TRBD1. Germline values: CDR1 GTSNPN, CDR2 SVGIG (reference sequence). This CDR3 has 12 residues. The V segment lost 7 bases and the J segment 9 bases; nucleotides outside the gene matches: 6. The CDR3 loop reads CAYRGSSSPLHF. CDR3 bases: TGTGCCTACAGGGGAAGTAGTTCACCCCTCCACTTT.

The gene calls are TRBV27 and TRBJ2-5; 9 bases agree with TRBD2. Germline V CDR1 and CDR2: MNHEY, SMNVEV (reference sequence). CDR3 length equals 17 residues. Trimming took 2 bases from V and 5 from J; bases not matched to a gene: 12. The CDR3: CASSLLRPSGALETQYF. As DNA, the CDR3 is TGTGCCAGCAGTTTACTTAGGCCTAGCGGGGCTCTGGAGACCCAGTACTTC.

This chain joins TRBV11-2 and TRBJ2-1, with TRBD2 identical over 11 bases. This CDR3 has 17 amino acids. Germline V lookup: CDR1 SGHAT, CDR2 FQNNGV. The V gene end was trimmed by 1 base and the J gene end by 5 bases; junction bases not matched to a gene: 7. The CDR3 is CASSLVRLAGQNNEQFF. CDR3 DNA sequence: TGTGCCAGCAGCTTAGTCCGACTAGCGGGACAAAACAATGAGCAGTTCTTC.

The chain combines TRBV10-1 with TRBJ1-1; D uncertain. The CDR3 totals 13 residues. V gave up 7 bases and J gave up 0 bases, with 9 bases separating them. Germline loops: CDR1 WNHNN, CDR2 SYGVQD (reference sequence). The CDR3 DNA is TGCGCCAGCAAAAGAGGGATGAACACTGAAGCTTTCTTT. Translating gives CASKRGMNTEAFF.

The chain employs TRBV21-1 and TRBJ2-7; the table's D call, TRBD1, has no DNA check behind it. TRBV21-1 is a pseudogene segment. The CDR3 runs to 15 residues. CDR3 in amino acids: CASSEYRGSPYEQYF. The CDR3 nucleotides read TGTGCCAGCAGCGAATACAGGGGGTCCCCCTACGAGCAGTACTTC.

The genes are TRBV5-5 and TRBJ1-6, with D uncertain. V dropped 6 bases and J dropped 7 bases, with 14 bases sitting between them. CDR3 length: 14 amino acids. Germline CDR1 is SGHKS and CDR2 is YYEKEE (reference sequence). The CDR3 spells CASMMGQSNSPLHF. The CDR3 DNA sequence: TGTGCCAGCATGATGGGCCAGTCGAATTCACCCCTCCACTTT.

This chain connects TRBV18 to TRBJ1-3; D unresolved. The germline V gene has CDR1 KGHSH and CDR2 LQKENI. V dropped 0 bases and J dropped 4 bases, with 10 bases sitting between them. This CDR3 contains 15 residues. The CDR3 region has the DNA TGTGCCAGCTCACCACCGACGGGAGTGGGAAACACCATATATTTT. As protein: CASSPPTGVGNTIYF.

The chain joins TRBV5-4 to TRBJ2-7; 8 nucleotides match TRBD1. J gave up 0 bases and V 6 bases, and 8 bases lay outside the gene matches. The CDR3 is 15 residues long. Germline CDR1 SGHNT, CDR2 YYREEE (reference sequence). CDR3 nucleotide sequence: TGTGCCAGCACCGACAAGGGGACAGGCTCCTACGAGCAGTACTTC. It is translated as CASTDKGTGSYEQYF.

This chain links TRBV19 with TRBJ1-1; 9 nucleotides line up with TRBD1. The germline gives CDR1 LNHDA, CDR2 SQIVND (reference sequence). The CDR3 loop spans 13 amino acids. With V trimmed by 6 bases and J by 1 base, 0 bases remained unmatched. Here the CDR3 reads CASRDRGNTEAFF. The CDR3 DNA reads as TGTGCCAGTAGGGACAGGGGGAACACTGAAGCTTTCTTT. The full variable domain, rest sourced from reference TRBV19 and TRBJ1-1, is DGGITQSPKYLFRKEGQNVTLSCEQNLNHDAMYWYRQDPGQGLRLIYYSQIVNDFQKGDIAEGYSVSREKKESFPLTVTSAQKNPTAFYLCASRDRGNTEAFFGQGTRLTVV.

This clone has more than one count but fewer than ten. The chain recombines TRBV3-1 (or the pseudogene TRBV3-2) with TRBJ1-3; D perhaps matches TRBD1 (6 bases). Germline V gene data show CDR1 as LGHDT and CDR2 as YNNKEL (reference sequence). V lost 2 bases and J 3 bases, leaving 11 bases between the germline ends. The CDR3 consists of 15 residues. DNA for the CDR3: TGTGCCAGCAGCCAACCTACAGGGATTGGAAACACCATATATTTT. It translates to CASSQPTGIGNTIYF.